A single sample is the source of the 12 T cell receptor beta chains below, sequenced in a study of T cells in Graves' hyperthyroidism and ophthalmopathy. Amplified regions were TCR beta CDR3 sequences from RNA transcripts. HTBI primers were used for first-round RT-PCR of the TCR CDR3. TCRdb passed the multiplex PCR reads through MiXCR, listing each CDR3 protein once. Among around 450,000 distinct CDR3 sequences listed, 15% to 18% were seen once. The source material was blood. The receptor source for this set is a woman between 18 and 30 years old with Graves' hyperthyroidism.

This clonotype was recorded many times. V usage is TRBV6-1 and J usage is TRBJ1-2; D remains ambiguous. The germline V and J ends were trimmed by 0 bases and 5 bases, with 7 bases remaining between them. Germline assignment: CDR1 MNHNS and CDR2 SASEGT. The CDR3 length is 13 residues. The CDR3 DNA follows: TGTGCCAGCAGTGAAGCTGGGCGGTATGGCTACACCTTC. Its protein product is CASSEAGRYGYTF.

The chain uses TRBV6-5 and TRBJ1-5, with TRBD1 matching 12 bases. CDR1 MNHEY and CDR2 SVGAGI come from the germline V gene. With 3 bases clipped from V and 6 bases from J, the junction kept 6 bases outside the gene matches. The CDR3 spans 16 residues. CDR3 coding DNA: TGTGCCAGCAGTTATGGGGACAGGGGGCCGTCTCAGCCCCAGCATTTT. Its translation: CASSYGDRGPSQPQHF.

The table lists this clonotype with many counts. CDR3 in DNA: TGCAGTGCTAGTGTTTCACCCGAAGGTGATACGCAGTATTTT. Protein sequence: CSASVSPEGDTQYF. The V gene is TRBV20-1, the J gene TRBJ2-3, with D uncertain. CDR3 length: 14 amino acids. The V end lost 3 bases, the J end lost 6 bases, and 16 bases lay between the germline ends. The germline gives CDR1 DFQATT, CDR2 SNEGSKA (reference sequence).

This clonotype was detected ten times or more. This rearrangement joins TRBV3-1 to TRBJ2-7; no clear D. The CDR3 sequence is 12 residues long. Trimming took 1 base from V and 6 from J, leaving 7 bases between them. Germline CDR1 reads LGHDT; CDR2 reads YNNKEL (reference sequence). The CDR3 DNA reads as TGTGCCAGCAGCCAAGCCCCTGGCGAGCAGTACTTC. This encodes CASSQAPGEQYF.

The sample holds a few counts of this clonotype. This CDR3 is missing its conserved last phenylalanine or tryptophan, likely due to a read error. The chain links TRBV20-1 to TRBJ1-5, with TRBD1 identical over 9 bases. CDR1 and CDR2 (germline): DFQATT, SNEGSKA (reference sequence). The CDR3 covers 14 residues. Trimming at V came to 0 bases and at J to 7 bases, leaving 4 bases not matched to a gene. The DNA for the CDR3 is TGCAGTGCTAGAGATACAGGGGGCGGCCAGCCCCAGCATCTT. It is translated as CSARDTGGGQPQHL.

CDR3 region: CSVEDQVRHKNIQYF. For the CDR3, the DNA is TGCAGCGTTGAAGATCAAGTACGGCACAAAAACATTCAGTACTTC. The rearrangement uses TRBV29-1 and TRBJ2-4; D remains ambiguous. Germline CDR1 reads SQVTM; CDR2 reads ANQGSEA. Trimming cost V 0 bases and J 3 bases, with 12 bases left between them. The CDR3 totals 15 residues.

The CDR3 DNA follows: TGTGCCAGCAGCCTCGGGACAGCCGTAGAGACCCAGTACTTC. Its translation is CASSLGTAVETQYF. The chain links TRBV7-2 to TRBJ2-5, with 7 positions matching TRBD1. Trimming removed 5 bases from V and 4 bases from J; junction bases left unmatched: 7. CDR1 is SGHTA, CDR2 FQGNSA, per germline. The CDR3 loop spans 14 amino acids. Full variable domain (remainder filled in from reference TRBV7-2 and TRBJ2-5): GAGVSQSPSNKVTEKGKDVELRCDPISGHTALYWYRQSLGQGLEFLIYFQGNSAPDKSGLPSDRFSAERTGGSVSTLTIQRTQQEDSAVYLCASSLGTAVETQYFGPGTRLLVL.

This clonotype was observed many times. The rearrangement uses TRBV11-2 and TRBJ2-1; 7 positions match TRBD1. Germline-derived CDR1 and CDR2 are SGHAT and FQNNGV. There are 15 residues in the CDR3. J was trimmed by 7 bases and V by 1 base; bases with no gene match: 7. This CDR3 is CASSLGQGNMNEQFF. As DNA, the CDR3 is TGTGCCAGCAGCTTAGGACAGGGCAATATGAATGAGCAGTTCTTC.

This clonotype came up many times. The chain joins TRBV12-3 or TRBV12-4 to TRBJ1-1; weak D call: TRBD1 (5 bases). This CDR3 comprises 14 residues. V lost 0 bases, J lost 5 bases, and 10 bases lay in between. CDR3 bases: TGTGCCAGCAGTTTAGCACTCAGGGAGACTGAAGCTTTCTTT. Its protein product is CASSLALRETEAFF.

This rearrangement joins TRBV27 to TRBJ1-1, with D perhaps TRBD1 (5 bases). The CDR3 totals 14 residues. V was shortened by 6 bases and J by 0 bases, with 11 bases between the two germline ends. Germline V CDR1 and CDR2: MNHEY, SMNVEV (reference sequence). This chain's CDR3 is CASRRDRMNTEAFF. CDR3 DNA: TGTGCCAGCAGACGCGACAGAATGAACACTGAAGCTTTCTTT.

The sample holds many counts of this clonotype. The chain combines TRBV11-2 with TRBJ2-5; D possibly corresponds to TRBD1 (6 bases). CDR3 size: 17 residues. Trimming took off 3 bases at V and 2 bases at J, with 19 bases between the two ends. Germline V gives CDR1 SGHAT, CDR2 FQNNGV. The chain's CDR3 is CASSFLGGVGPQETQYF. The CDR3 bases are TGTGCCAGCAGCTTCCTAGGGGGAGTGGGGCCTCAAGAGACCCAGTACTTC.

The chain couples TRBV3-1 to TRBJ2-7, with D uncertain. This CDR3 has 14 residues. Trimming shortened V by 3 bases and J by 0 bases, and 9 bases separated the two germline ends. Germline values: CDR1 LGHDT, CDR2 YNNKEL (reference sequence). The chain's CDR3 is CASSHMKSSYEQYF. The CDR3 coding sequence is TGTGCCAGCAGCCATATGAAGAGCTCCTACGAGCAGTACTTC.